This T cell receptor (beta chain) was captured by sequencing in a study of T-cell reconstitution after alpha-beta-depleted transplantation in children. Using unique molecular identifiers, the investigators prepared the TCRbeta library. TCRdb used MiXCR to reprocess the PCR reads, holding one entry per CDR3 protein. Here the sample spans hundreds of thousands of distinct CDR3 sequences, under 15% being singletons. Unmatched junction bases numbered 4, after V lost 4 bases and J lost 2 bases. The germline gives CDR1 MNHEY, CDR2 SVGAGI. The CDR3 sequence is 16 residues long. The source material was PBMCs from the stem cell graft donor, sampled from the stem cell graft. This clonotype was sampled from a human donor who donated a stem cell graft to a child with combined immunodeficiency. The rearrangement uses TRBV6-5 and TRBJ2-3; 12 bases are shared with TRBD1. The CDR3 loop reads CASSSRDRGPTDTQYF. CDR3 sequence (DNA): TGTGCCAGCAGTTCCCGGGACAGGGGGCCCACAGATACGCAGTATTTT.